The clone carrying this T cell receptor (beta chain) was seen just once. Per the study methods: Estimation of nucleated cell counts relied on the amplification of reference gene primers. TCRdb's copy holds only in-frame clones and misses some; the assay was immunoSEQ multiplex PCR. V and J calls and clone size are as listed in that table; D and trimming were resolved from the DNA. Among about 60,000 clones listed, less than 80% were seen once. This sample is drawn from a study of blood T cell repertoires in COVID-19. Study-wide background: Donors in the United States, Italy and Spain gave samples during acute or convalescent COVID-19. T cells, B-cell-depleted T cells, or PBMCs supplied cDNA or gDNA.

The V end lost 5 bases, the J end lost 4 bases, and 15 bases lay between the germline ends. There are 15 residues in the CDR3. CDR1 is SGHTA, CDR2 FQGNSA, per germline. Sequenced input: peripheral blood. This TCR came from a human donor in a cohort sampled during active COVID-19. The J gene is TRBJ2-1, the V gene TRBV7-2; tentative D call: TRBD1 (6 bases). The CDR3 DNA follows: TGTGCCAGCAGCAAAGGGGGAGAGGCTTACAATGAGCAGTTCTTC. Amino acid sequence: CASSKGGEAYNEQFF.